Here is one T cell receptor beta chain with its context. Its antigen is unidentified. The entry originates in a study of PD-L1 blockade in urothelial cancer. Turning to the study itself: Timepoints chosen for blood analysis were 3 weeks (second dose) and 6 weeks after treatment start. Study results and caveats: When pretreatment blood TCR clonality was below the median, it predicted better survival.

The time point is: peripheral blood 6 weeks after treatment start. Patient disease was locally advanced or metastatic urothelial carcinoma. The assay was immunoSEQ multiplex PCR, and TCRdb's table has in-frame clones only and misses some. The sample includes 48,000 or so clones, roughly 80% seen only once; the top ten take roughly 8.8%. V trimming: 7 bases; J trimming: 4 bases; junction bases outside the gene matches: 14. Germline CDR1 is SGHNT and CDR2 is YYREEE (reference sequence). This CDR3 spans 16 amino acids. This receptor was identified in a man aged 70-80 years with urothelial cancer. This specimen consisted of PBMCs, obtained around atezolizumab (anti-PD-L1) treatment. This chain joins TRBV5-4 and TRBJ2-7; 10 nucleotides line up with TRBD2. The chain's CDR3 is CASAQRGSGRIYEQYF. The CDR3, as DNA: TGTGCCAGCGCACAGCGGGGTAGCGGGAGGATATACGAGCAGTACTTC.